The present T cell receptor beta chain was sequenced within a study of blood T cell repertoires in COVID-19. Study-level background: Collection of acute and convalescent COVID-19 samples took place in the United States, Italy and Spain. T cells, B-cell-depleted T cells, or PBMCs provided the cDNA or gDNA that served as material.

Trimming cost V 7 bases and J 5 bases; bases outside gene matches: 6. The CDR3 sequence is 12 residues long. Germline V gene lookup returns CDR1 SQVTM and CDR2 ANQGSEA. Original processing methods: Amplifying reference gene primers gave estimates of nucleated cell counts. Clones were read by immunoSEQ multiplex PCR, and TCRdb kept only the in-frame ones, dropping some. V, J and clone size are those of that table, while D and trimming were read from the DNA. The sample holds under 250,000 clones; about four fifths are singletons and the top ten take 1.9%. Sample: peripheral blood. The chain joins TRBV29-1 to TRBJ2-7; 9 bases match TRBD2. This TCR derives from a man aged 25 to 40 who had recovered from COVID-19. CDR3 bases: TGCAGCGCCCCCAGCGGGGGGAACGAGCAGTACGTC. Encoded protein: CSAPSGGNEQYV.